This T cell receptor (beta chain) stems from a study of blood T cell repertoires in COVID-19. Some clones are missing from TCRdb's copy, which holds only in-frame ones; the method was immunoSEQ multiplex PCR. Of roughly 330,000 clones listed, 87% are singletons. Germline loops: CDR1 SGHRS, CDR2 YFSETQ. V lost 1 base and J 3 bases, leaving 8 bases between the germline ends. This CDR3 is built from 14 residues. The TCR comes from a young woman who had recovered from COVID-19. The chain is built from TRBV5-1 and TRBJ1-3; no clear D. Material: PBMCs or T cells enriched from blood (not recorded which). In nucleotides, the CDR3 is TGCGCCAGCAGCTTGCGGGGTATTGGAAACACCATATATTTT. Encoded protein: CASSLRGIGNTIYF.